What follows is one TCR beta chain and its context. PCR primers comprised 60 Vbeta and 13 Jbeta primers. Using immunoSEQ multiplex PCR, the repertoire was profiled, and TCRdb retains in-frame clones only, with some absent. This sample carries roughly 100,000 clones, approximately 83% of them seen once, and the ten largest clones take 3% to 4.5%. The V segment lost 4 bases and the J segment 1 base; nucleotides outside the gene matches: 3. Per germline, CDR1 SEHNR and CDR2 FQNEAQ (reference sequence). This CDR3 comprises 14 residues. The record originates from a study of cytomegalovirus exposure and HLA in healthy donors.

Source material: PBMCs. The receptor's source is a female donor in good health and CMV-seropositive. The gene calls are TRBV7-9 and TRBJ2-5, with 7 bases identical to TRBD1. CDR3 sequence (DNA): TGTGCCAGCAGCTCTCGACAGGGCCAAGAGACCCAGTACTTC. Translating it yields CASSSRQGQETQYF.